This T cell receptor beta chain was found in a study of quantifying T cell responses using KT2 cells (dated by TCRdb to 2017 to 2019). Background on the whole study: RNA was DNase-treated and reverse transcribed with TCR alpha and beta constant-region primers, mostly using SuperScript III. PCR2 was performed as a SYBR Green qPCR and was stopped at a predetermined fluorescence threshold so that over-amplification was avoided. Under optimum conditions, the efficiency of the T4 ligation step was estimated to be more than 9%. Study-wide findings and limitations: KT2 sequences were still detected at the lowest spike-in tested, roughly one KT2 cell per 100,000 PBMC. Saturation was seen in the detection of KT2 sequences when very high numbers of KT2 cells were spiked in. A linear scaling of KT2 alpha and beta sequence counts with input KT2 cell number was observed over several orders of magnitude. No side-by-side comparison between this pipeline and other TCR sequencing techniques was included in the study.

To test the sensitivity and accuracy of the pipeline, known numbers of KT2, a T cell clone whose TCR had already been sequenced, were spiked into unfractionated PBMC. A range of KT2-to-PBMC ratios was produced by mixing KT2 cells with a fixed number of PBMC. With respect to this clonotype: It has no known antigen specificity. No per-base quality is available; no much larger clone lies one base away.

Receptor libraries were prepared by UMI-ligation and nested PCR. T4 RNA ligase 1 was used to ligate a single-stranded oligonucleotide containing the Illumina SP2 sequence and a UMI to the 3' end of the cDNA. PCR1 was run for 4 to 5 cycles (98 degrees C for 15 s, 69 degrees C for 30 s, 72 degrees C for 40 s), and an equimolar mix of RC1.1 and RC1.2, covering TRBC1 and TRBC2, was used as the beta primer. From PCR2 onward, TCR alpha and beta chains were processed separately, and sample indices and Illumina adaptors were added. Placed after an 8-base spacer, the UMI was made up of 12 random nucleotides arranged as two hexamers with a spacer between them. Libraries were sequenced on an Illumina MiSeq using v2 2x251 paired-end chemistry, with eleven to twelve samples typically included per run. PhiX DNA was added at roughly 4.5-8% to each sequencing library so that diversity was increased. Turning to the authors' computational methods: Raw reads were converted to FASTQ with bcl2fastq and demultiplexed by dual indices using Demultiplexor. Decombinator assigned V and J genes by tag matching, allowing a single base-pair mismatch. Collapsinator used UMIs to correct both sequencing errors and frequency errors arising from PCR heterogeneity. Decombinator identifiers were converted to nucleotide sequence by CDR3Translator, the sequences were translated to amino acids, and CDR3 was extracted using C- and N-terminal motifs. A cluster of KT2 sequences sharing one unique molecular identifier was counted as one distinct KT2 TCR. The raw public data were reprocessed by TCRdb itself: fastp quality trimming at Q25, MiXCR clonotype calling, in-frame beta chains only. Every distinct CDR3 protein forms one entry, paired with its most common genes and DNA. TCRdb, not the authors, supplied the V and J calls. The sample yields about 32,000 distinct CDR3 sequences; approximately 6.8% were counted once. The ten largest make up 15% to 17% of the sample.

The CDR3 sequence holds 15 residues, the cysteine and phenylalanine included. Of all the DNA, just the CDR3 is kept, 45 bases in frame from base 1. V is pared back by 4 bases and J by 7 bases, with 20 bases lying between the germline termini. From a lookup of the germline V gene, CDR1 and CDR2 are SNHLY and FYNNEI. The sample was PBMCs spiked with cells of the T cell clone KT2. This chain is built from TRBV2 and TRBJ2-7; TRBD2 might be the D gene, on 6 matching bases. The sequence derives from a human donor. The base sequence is TGTGCCAGCAGTGGCAGTGCGGGACGCAGTGGAGAGCAGTACTTC. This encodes CASSGSAGRSGEQYF. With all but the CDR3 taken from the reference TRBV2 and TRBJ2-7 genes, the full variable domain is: EPEVTQTPSHQVTQMGQEVILRCVPISNHLYFYWYRQILGQKVEFLVSFYNNEISEKSEIFDDQFSVERPDGSNFTLKIRSTKLEDSAMYFCASSGSAGRSGEQYFGPGTRLTVT.